The present TCR beta chain was sequenced within a study of T cell responses to AZD1222 COVID-19 vaccine. Clones were sequenced by immunoSEQ multiplex PCR, and TCRdb holds only the in-frame ones, with some missing. Of approximately 100,000 clones listed, approximately 86% are singletons. Study-wide results and limits: Elevations in Spike-specific TCR breadth and depth followed administration of two AZD1222 doses. The study reported that nearly half of spike-specific TCRs target unmutated variant regions. Baseline antibody screening turned up just a handful of seropositive AZD1222 recipients.

This clone was observed a few times. The antigen is not known. Germline CDR1 MNHEY, CDR2 SVGEGT. The CDR3 consists of 11 residues. Trimming left V 0 bases short and J 4 bases short, with 0 bases between. This TCR derives from an adult in good health. The chain carries TRBV6-2 or TRBV6-3 and TRBJ1-1; D not certain. Specimen: peripheral blood, collected on day 0 of AZD1222 vaccination. The CDR3, as DNA: TGTGCCAGCAGTTACTCCACTGAAGCTTTCTTT. Protein product: CASSYSTEAFF.